This is a list of T cell receptor beta chains from one sample in a study of blood T cell repertoires in COVID-19. Sequencing was performed with immunoSEQ multiplex PCR; in TCRdb, only in-frame clones are kept and a portion is missing. The sample records over 70,000 clones, about 88% being singletons. The sample was peripheral blood. The receptors were gathered from a man in his sixties with COVID-19, enrolled during active disease. Both conserved end residues are part of each CDR3. The D gene is left open where the match is weak. Size is stated for part of the rows, as once, few or many counts, or as a class when the clone is expanded.

.	TRBJ1-1	.	TRBV5-1	CASSLVFRTKVVNTEAFF	TGCGCCAGCAGCTTGGTTTTTAGGACAAAAGTAGTCAACACTGAAGCTTTCTTT
.	TRBJ2-2	TRBD1	TRBV30	CACRTGVGTGELFF	TGTGCCTGTAGGACAGGGGTAGGGACCGGGGAGCTGTTTTTT
.	TRBJ1-4	.	TRBV9	CASSVADSEKLFF	TGTGCCAGCAGCGTAGCAGACAGTGAAAAACTGTTTTTT
.	TRBJ1-2	.	TRBV2	CASSNGGYGYTF	TGTGCCAGCAGTAACGGAGGATATGGCTACACCTTC
.	TRBJ1-4	.	TRBV10-3	CASREGPNEKLFF	TGTGCCTCCAGGGAGGGGCCTAATGAAAAACTGTTTTTT
once	TRBJ2-3	TRBD2	TRBV24-1	CATSDLTPGLAGEGTDTQYF	TGTGCCACCAGTGATTTGACCCCGGGACTAGCGGGAGAAGGGACAGATACGCAGTATTTT
.	TRBJ2-7	TRBD1	TRBV24-1	CATSDLNDRAEQYF	TGTGCCACCAGTGATTTGAATGACAGGGCCGAGCAGTACTTC
.	TRBJ2-2	.	TRBV18	CASSPAGLANTGELFF	TGTGCCAGCTCACCAGCGGGACTGGCGAACACCGGGGAGCTGTTTTTT
.	TRBJ2-5	.	TRBV19	CASNDGSTQETQYF	TGTGCCAGTAATGACGGGAGCACCCAAGAGACCCAGTACTTC
.	TRBJ1-1	TRBD1	TRBV3-1/TRBV3-2	CASSRPTGESAFF	TGTGCCAGCAGCCGACCGACAGGGGAATCAGCTTTCTTT
few	TRBJ1-1	.	TRBV11-2	CASSLVSTVRTEAFF	TGTGCCAGCAGCTTAGTTTCGACAGTTCGAACTGAAGCTTTCTTT
few	TRBJ2-7	.	TRBV5-3	CARSLDRVYEQYF	TGTGCCAGAAGCTTGGACAGGGTCTACGAGCAGTACTTC
.	TRBJ2-1	TRBD2	TRBV6-1	CASSERGEASGDNEQFF	TGTGCCAGCAGTGAAAGGGGGGAGGCTAGCGGGGACAATGAGCAGTTCTTC
.	TRBJ2-2	.	TRBV7-9	CASSLGGYGELFF	TGTGCCAGCAGCTTAGGGGGCTACGGGGAGCTGTTTTTT
.	TRBJ1-2	.	TRBV7-3	CASSSGQQSGGYTF	TGTGCCAGCAGCTCGGGACAACAAAGCGGTGGCTACACCTTC
.	TRBJ2-2	.	TRBV4-2	CASSQGRNTGELFF	TGTGCCAGCAGCCAGGGGAGAAACACCGGGGAGCTGTTTTTT
.	TRBJ2-7	.	TRBV7-2	CASSLASGSSSYEQYF	TGTGCCAGCAGCTTAGCTAGTGGGAGCAGTTCCTACGAGCAGTACTTC
.	TRBJ2-2	.	TRBV7-3	CASSTTGVANTGELFF	TGTGCCAGCAGTACCACGGGGGTCGCGAACACCGGGGAGCTGTTTTTT
.	TRBJ2-6	.	TRBV21-1	CASSTRRGDSSGANVLTF	TGTGCCAGCAGCACCAGGCGGGGAGATAGCTCTGGGGCCAACGTCCTGACTTTC
.	TRBJ1-1	TRBD1	TRBV6-8	CASKSITGGTEAFF	TGTGCCAGCAAATCCATTACAGGGGGCACTGAAGCTTTCTTT
.	TRBJ1-2	.	TRBV28	CASSLGGGGYTF	TGTGCCAGCAGTTTGGGCGGGGGCGGCTACACCTTC
.	TRBJ1-5	TRBD1	TRBV12-3/TRBV12-4	CASRGQLDQPQHF	TGTGCCAGCAGGGGACAGTTAGATCAGCCCCAGCATTTT
.	TRBJ2-1	TRBD2	TRBV7-3	CASSLTRGSGSLTGQFF	TGTGCCAGCAGCTTAACCCGGGGTAGCGGGTCCTTAACGGGGCAGTTCTTC
once	TRBJ1-2	.	TRBV18	CASSLTERDYGYTF	TGTGCCAGCTCCCTTACGGAGAGGGACTATGGCTACACCTTC
.	TRBJ2-3	.	TRBV21-1	CASRGTGGAGTQYF	TGTGCCAGCAGGGGGACAGGGGGTGCGGGTACGCAGTATTTT
once	TRBJ1-1	.	TRBV29-1	CSARPLNTEAFF	TGCAGCGCCAGGCCTCTGAACACTGAAGCTTTCTTT
.	TRBJ2-3	.	TRBV5-1	CASSLFGGGGSDTQYF	TGCGCCAGCAGCTTGTTTGGGGGAGGTGGTTCAGATACGCAGTATTTT
.	TRBJ1-5	.	TRBV11-2	CASSLVAGNQPQHF	TGTGCCAGCAGCTTAGTGGCAGGCAATCAGCCCCAGCATTTT
.	TRBJ2-3	.	TRBV6-4	CASSEGPAGYTDTQYF	TGTGCCAGCAGTGAAGGGCCGGCGGGGTACACAGATACGCAGTATTTT
.	TRBJ1-1	.	TRBV29-1	CSGGLGQITEAFF	TGCAGCGGGGGACTCGGACAGATCACTGAAGCTTTCTTT
.	TRBJ2-3	.	TRBV2	CASREGSGTDTQYF	TGTGCCAGCAGAGAAGGAAGCGGTACAGATACGCAGTATTTT
.	TRBJ2-1	TRBD2	TRBV10-3	CAIRAGTSGNFNEQFF	TGTGCCATCAGGGCCGGTACTAGCGGCAATTTTAATGAGCAGTTCTTC
once	TRBJ2-3	.	TRBV6-5	CASSYSTPSTDTQYF	TGTGCCAGCAGTTACTCGACACCTAGCACAGATACGCAGTATTTT
.	TRBJ1-2	TRBD1	TRBV11-2	CASSPGTGYGYTF	TGTGCCAGCAGCCCTGGGACAGGGTATGGCTACACCTTC
.	TRBJ2-1	.	TRBV5-6	CASSLSGSGEQFF	TGTGCCAGCAGCTTGAGCGGCTCCGGGGAGCAGTTCTTC
.	TRBJ1-3	.	TRBV5-1	CASSAGQTGNTIYF	TGCGCCAGCAGCGCGGGCCAAACGGGAAACACCATATATTTT
.	TRBJ1-6	TRBD1	TRBV19	CASSIGTRQGSFNSPLHF	TGTGCCAGTAGTATAGGTACAAGACAGGGGTCATTTAATTCACCCCTCCACTTT
.	TRBJ1-5	TRBD1	TRBV19	CASTQGVSGNQPQHF	TGTGCCAGTACCCAGGGGGTTTCTGGCAATCAGCCCCAGCATTTT
.	TRBJ2-1	.	TRBV6-6	CASSYSRDGSEFF	TGTGCCAGCAGTTACTCGCGGGACGGGTCGGAGTTCTTC
.	TRBJ1-1	.	TRBV6-5	CASNLPGTRSTEAFF	TGTGCCAGCAACCTGCCCGGGACAAGGAGCACTGAAGCTTTCTTT
.	TRBJ2-5	TRBD1	TRBV24-1	CATSDPAGTGNQETQYF	TGTGCCACCAGTGACCCCGCCGGGACAGGGAACCAAGAGACCCAGTACTTC
.	TRBJ1-1	.	TRBV7-9	CASSLRAATEAFF	TGTGCCAGCAGCTTGAGGGCGGCCACTGAAGCTTTCTTT
.	TRBJ1-5	.	TRBV12-3/TRBV12-4	CASMRDNNQPQHF	TGTGCCAGCATGAGGGACAACAATCAGCCCCAGCATTTT
.	TRBJ1-1	TRBD1	TRBV29-1	CSTQGLANTEAFF	TGCAGTACACAGGGGTTGGCGAACACTGAAGCTTTCTTT
.	TRBJ1-1	TRBD1	TRBV5-3	CAIGGRHNTEAFF	TGTGCCATAGGGGGCAGGCATAACACTGAAGCTTTCTTT
.	TRBJ2-3	.	TRBV2	CASGGLGTSTDTQYF	TGTGCCAGCGGGGGACTGGGGACCTCCACAGATACGCAGTATTTT
.	TRBJ1-2	TRBD1	TRBV9	CASSLKPGTGEGYTF	TGTGCCAGCAGCCTGAAACCCGGGACAGGGGAGGGCTACACCTTC
.	TRBJ2-3	TRBD1	TRBV30	CASDFTGADTQYF	TGTGCCTCCGATTTTACAGGGGCAGATACGCAGTATTTT
.	TRBJ2-2	.	TRBV30	CAWRSLSNTGELFF	TGTGCCTGGCGTAGTCTATCGAACACCGGGGAGCTGTTTTTT
.	TRBJ1-3	.	TRBV11-2	CASSLGPGKREDTIYF	TGTGCCAGCAGCTTAGGGCCGGGAAAAAGGGAGGACACCATATATTTT
.	TRBJ2-7	.	TRBV12-3/TRBV12-4	CASSTFYEQYF	TGTGCCAGCAGTACTTTCTACGAGCAGTACTTC
.	TRBJ2-1	TRBD2	TRBV6-2/TRBV6-3	CASSPSGGEHNEQFF	TGTGCCAGCAGTCCAAGCGGGGGGGAACACAATGAGCAGTTCTTC
.	TRBJ1-3	.	TRBV5-1	CASSLGSSGGNTIYF	TGCGCCAGCAGCTTAGGCTCCTCGGGAGGAAACACCATATATTTT